The 19 T cell receptor beta chains below were found in one sample sequenced in a study of OX40 agonist ivuxolimab in advanced cancers. TCRdb's copy holds only in-frame clones and misses some; the assay was immunoSEQ multiplex PCR. The sample yields tens of thousands of clones, just under 85% seen once. The specimen was CD4+ or CD8+ T cells sorted from blood, collected in a trial of the OX40 agonist ivuxolimab. The receptors here all came from an adult with an advanced solid tumor such as melanoma, head and neck, liver or kidney cancer.

The chain links TRBV28 to TRBJ1-2; D is ambiguous. The CDR3 loop spans 13 amino acids. The germline gives CDR1 MDHEN, CDR2 SYDVKM. Trimming left V 5 bases short and J 8 bases short, with 15 bases between. The CDR3 here is CASSLTGSRGYTF. CDR3 in DNA: TGTGCCAGCAGTCTGACTGGAAGTAGGGGCTACACCTTC.

The chain uses TRBV11-2 and TRBJ2-3, with a weak D call TRBD1 (6 bases). The CDR3 sequence is 14 residues long. The ends were cut back, 5 bases at V and 3 bases at J, with 12 bases in the middle. Germline V lookup: CDR1 SGHAT, CDR2 FQNNGV. The CDR3 protein is CASSLGQTTDTQYF. CDR3 nucleotide sequence: TGTGCCAGCAGCCTTGGACAGACAACAGATACGCAGTATTTT.

CDR3 bases: TGCAGCGTGCAGACTAGTTACGACAATGAGCAGTTCTTC. This gives the protein CSVQTSYDNEQFF. The J gene is TRBJ2-1, the V gene TRBV29-1; TRBD2 might be the D (6 bases). This CDR3 contains 13 residues. CDR1 SQVTM and CDR2 ANQGSEA come from the germline V gene. V was trimmed by 6 bases and J by 5 bases, leaving 14 bases between them.

Details on this clone: Other nucleotide sequences from this sample produce the same CDR3. The gene calls are TRBV7-2 and TRBJ1-2; no definite D call. V lost 5 bases to trimming and J lost 0 bases, with 7 bases between them. Per the germline V gene, CDR1 is SGHTA and CDR2 is FQGNSA. The length of the CDR3 is 13 residues. The CDR3 sequence is CASSPNPNYGYTF. As DNA, the CDR3 is TGTGCCAGCAGCCCAAATCCTAACTATGGCTACACCTTC.

The rearrangement joins TRBV15 to TRBJ1-4; 7 bases agree with TRBD1. CDR1 is LNHNV, CDR2 YYDKDF, per germline (reference sequence). The V and J ends lost 0 bases and 7 bases, in that order; junction bases with no gene match: 5. This CDR3 is built from 15 residues. The CDR3 here is CATSREDRVAEKLFF. CDR3 DNA: TGTGCCACCAGCAGAGAAGACAGGGTGGCTGAAAAACTGTTTTTT.

This clone was counted a few times. V and J are TRBV30 and TRBJ1-5; tentative D call: TRBD1 (6 bases). The germline V gene has CDR1 GTSNPN and CDR2 SVGIG (reference sequence). The CDR3 consists of 13 residues. The CDR3 spells CGSFGQPHQPQHF. The CDR3 coding sequence is TGTGGATCGTTCGGACAGCCACATCAGCCCCAGCATTTT. Full variable domain (rest looked up from reference TRBV30 and TRBJ1-5): SQTIHQWPATLVQPVGSPLSLECTVEGTSNPNLYWYRQAAGRGLQLLFYSVGIGQISSEVPQNLSASRPQDRQFILSSKKLLLSDSGFYLCGSFGQPHQPQHFGDGTRLSIL.

For the CDR3, the DNA is TGTGCCAGCAGCTTAGGCCGGTTTCGAGGCGGGGAGCTGTTTTTT. Translating it yields CASSLGRFRGGELFF. The chain uses TRBV13 and TRBJ2-2, with D hard to call. V lost 0 bases to trimming and J lost 7 bases, with 12 bases between them. From germline, CDR1 is PRHDT and CDR2 FYEKMQ (reference sequence). The CDR3 runs to 15 residues.

Written as DNA, the CDR3 is TGTGCCAGCAGTTACTCCGGGACAGGAACCTACGAGCAGTACTTC. Translation gives CASSYSGTGTYEQYF. V gene TRBV6-5 combines with J gene TRBJ2-7; the match to TRBD1 covers 8 bases. CDR1 is MNHEY and CDR2 is SVGAGI in the germline V gene. V lost 0 bases and J lost 2; bases outside the gene matches: 3. The CDR3 length is 15 residues.

The V gene is TRBV7-2, the J gene TRBJ2-7, with TRBD2 matching 9 bases. Losses at the gene ends were 1 base for V and 3 bases for J; bases not matched to a gene: 4. The germline V gene has CDR1 SGHTA and CDR2 FQGNSA. The CDR3 consists of 15 residues. Here the CDR3 reads CASSLGAGGVYEQYF. Here the CDR3 DNA reads TGTGCCAGCAGCTTAGGTGCGGGAGGGGTCTACGAGCAGTACTTC.

About this clone: This sample also contains other DNA sequences that code for the same CDR3. CDR3 nucleotides: TGTGCCAGCTCACCAGACAGGGGCAATTCACCCCTCCACTTT. Residues: CASSPDRGNSPLHF. The V call is TRBV18, the J call TRBJ1-6; the match to TRBD1 covers 8 bases. Per the germline V gene, CDR1 is KGHSH and CDR2 is LQKENI. V was clipped by 2 bases and J by 7 bases; unmatched bases: 1. The length of the CDR3 is 14 residues. Looking up the rest from reference TRBV18 and TRBJ1-6 gives the full variable domain: NAGVMQNPRHLVRRRGQEARLRCSPMKGHSHVYWYRQLPEEGLKFMVYLQKENIIDESGMPKERFSAEFPKEGPSILRIQQVVRGDSAAYFCASSPDRGNSPLHFGNGTRLTVT.

J is TRBJ1-1 and V is TRBV7-9, with D maybe TRBD1 (5 bases). Germline CDR1 and CDR2: SEHNR and FQNEAQ (reference sequence). The CDR3 is made up of 14 amino acids. Deletions cut 2 bases from V and 6 bases from J, with 13 bases between. The CDR3, as DNA: TGTGCCAGCAGCTTATTCGCTAGGGACTCTGAAGCTTTCTTT. This codes for CASSLFARDSEAFF.

The V and J genes are TRBV5-1 and TRBJ2-3; 9 positions agree with TRBD2. J lost 2 bases, V lost 0 bases, and 4 bases had no gene match. The length of the CDR3 is 16 residues. CDR1 and CDR2 from the germline V gene are SGHRS and YFSETQ. The CDR3 coding sequence is TGCGCCAGCAGCTTGGGGGGACTAGCAGTCACAGATACGCAGTATTTT. Protein sequence: CASSLGGLAVTDTQYF.

The table lists this clone with a few counts. The chain has TRBV29-1 and TRBJ1-2; D unclear. This CDR3 has 12 amino acids. CDR1 and CDR2 from the germline V gene are SQVTM and ANQGSEA. V was trimmed by 3 bases and J by 9 bases, leaving 14 bases between them. The CDR3, as DNA: TGCAGCGTTGACACCATTGGCAGCCGCTACACCTTC. Translating gives CSVDTIGSRYTF.

The rearrangement uses TRBV5-1 and TRBJ1-2; no clear D. Per germline, CDR1 SGHRS and CDR2 YFSETQ. Trimming removed 9 bases at V and 8 bases at J, with 11 bases between. This CDR3 comprises 10 residues. The CDR3 DNA is TGCGCCACCAGGCGGAAGGGCTACACCTTC. This sequence encodes CATRRKGYTF. Filled out from reference TRBV5-1 and TRBJ1-2, the complete variable domain reads KAGVTQTPRYLIKTRGQQVTLSCSPISGHRSVSWYQQTPGQGLQFLFEYFSETQRNKGNFPGRFSGRQFSNSRSEMNVSTLELGDSALYLCATRRKGYTFGSGTRLTVV.

This clone has a single count. The chain uses TRBV27 and TRBJ1-5; 8 bases agree with TRBD1. The V gene's germline CDR1 is MNHEY and CDR2 SMNVEV (reference sequence). The CDR3 has 15 residues. V shed 3 bases, J shed 4 bases, and the junction held 5 bases outside the gene matches. The CDR3: CASSFGTGGNQPQHF. The CDR3 nucleotides are TGTGCCAGCAGTTTTGGCACAGGGGGGAATCAGCCCCAGCATTTT.

The chain carries TRBV6-6 and TRBJ2-3; D is tentatively TRBD1 or TRBD2 (5 bases each). This CDR3 region has 14 residues. Trimming cost V 6 bases and J 7 bases, with 17 bases left between them. The germline V gene has CDR1 MNHNY and CDR2 SVGAGI (reference sequence). The CDR3 loop is CASRRDHLHNTQYF. The CDR3 bases are TGTGCCAGCAGGAGGGACCACCTCCACAATACGCAGTATTTT.

This clone was counted a single time. This chain connects TRBV4-1 to TRBJ1-5; a possible D gene is TRBD1 (5 bases). Trimming took off 5 bases at V and 1 base at J, with 15 bases between the two ends. The CDR3 covers 16 residues. Germline V gene data show CDR1 as MGHRA and CDR2 as YSYEKL. CDR3 sequence (DNA): TGCGCCAGCAGCTCCCGGCTTGACAGCAGCAATCAGCCCCAGCATTTT. Protein sequence: CASSSRLDSSNQPQHF.

The CDR3 sequence is CASSRNRDTQYF. CDR3 bases: TGTGCCAGCTCACGGAACAGAGATACGCAGTATTTT. This chain uses TRBV18 with TRBJ2-3; D uncertain. Germline-derived CDR1 and CDR2 are KGHSH and LQKENI. Trimming stripped 4 bases from V and 5 bases from J, with 7 bases between. This CDR3 comprises 12 residues.

The chain is built from TRBV11-3 and TRBJ2-1; 9 nucleotides align to TRBD2. The trim removed 5 bases at V and 7 bases at J, leaving 9 bases unmatched. From germline, CDR1 is SGHNT and CDR2 YENEEA. There are 15 residues in the CDR3. The CDR3 protein is CASSTQGLAENEQFF. CDR3 coding DNA: TGTGCCAGCAGCACCCAGGGACTAGCAGAGAATGAGCAGTTCTTC.